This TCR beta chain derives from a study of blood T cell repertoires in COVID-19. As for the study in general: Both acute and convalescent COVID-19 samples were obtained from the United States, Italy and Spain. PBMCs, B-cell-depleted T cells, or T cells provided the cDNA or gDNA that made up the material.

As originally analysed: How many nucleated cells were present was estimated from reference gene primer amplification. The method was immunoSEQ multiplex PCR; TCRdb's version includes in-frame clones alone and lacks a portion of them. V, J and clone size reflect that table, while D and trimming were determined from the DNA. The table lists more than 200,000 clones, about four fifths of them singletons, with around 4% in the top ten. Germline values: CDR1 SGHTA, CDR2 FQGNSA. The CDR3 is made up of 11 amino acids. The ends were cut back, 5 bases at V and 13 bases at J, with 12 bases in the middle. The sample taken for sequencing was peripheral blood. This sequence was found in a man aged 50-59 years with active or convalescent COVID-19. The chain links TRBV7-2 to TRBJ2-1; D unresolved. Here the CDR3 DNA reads TGTGCCAGCAGCCCACTTGTATCCCAGTTCTTC. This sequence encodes CASSPLVSQFF.